In this sample, the clone carrying this T cell receptor beta chain turned up a few times. Its antigen is undetermined. With 3 bases removed from V and 1 base from J, the gap between germline ends came to 9 bases. Germline CDR1 reads MNHEY; CDR2 reads SVGAGI. This CDR3 comprises 15 residues. Use of 60 Vbeta and 13 Jbeta primers characterized the PCR. Clones were sequenced by immunoSEQ multiplex PCR, and TCRdb holds only the in-frame ones, with some missing. The data show under 200,000 clones, around 75% seen once. The data originate from a study of cytomegalovirus exposure and HLA in healthy donors. Study-wide results and limits: With later analysis, a missense DCLRE1C variant became linked to TCR beta V- and J-gene trimming. Analysis performed later found more than 15,000 TCR beta sequences associated with HLA alleles at 0.05 false discovery rate. Per published reports, the classifier diagnosed cytomegalovirus status with high specificity and sensitivity. Accurate HLA-A and HLA-B prediction from TCR beta sequences was reported for most subjects.

Sequenced material: PBMCs. The chain combines TRBV6-5 with TRBJ2-2; D possibly corresponds to TRBD1 (6 bases). This receptor was identified in a woman aged 40 to 49 in good health and CMV-seropositive. The CDR3 loop is CASSYETGNTGELFF. CDR3 bases: TGTGCCAGCAGTTATGAGACAGGGAACACCGGGGAGCTGTTTTTT.